The source of this T cell receptor beta chain is a study of T cell responses to AZD1222 COVID-19 vaccine. The data were produced by immunoSEQ multiplex PCR, yet TCRdb's version contains in-frame clones alone and is incomplete. The data contain 150,000 or so clones, about 91% of them singletons. About this clone itself: Its matching antigen is unknown.

Points from the study as a whole: Baseline serostatus was positive in only a handful of AZD1222 recipients. The study found Spike-specific TCR breadth and depth rose after two AZD1222 doses. Among vaccine-associated CD4 TCRs, coverage spanned spike, with dominance at 160-218 and 743-854.

Germline V gives CDR1 LGHNA, CDR2 YSLEER. CDR3 length: 15 amino acids. Trimming left V 3 bases short and J 1 base short, with 13 bases between. The source was peripheral blood, collected on day 0 of MenACWY control vaccination. The V and J genes are TRBV4-3 and TRBJ2-7; D is undetermined. This TCR came from an adult in good health. CDR3 in DNA: TGCGCCAGCAGCCACCAGTCCACTGGATCCTACGAGCAGTACTTC. It codes for CASSHQSTGSYEQYF.